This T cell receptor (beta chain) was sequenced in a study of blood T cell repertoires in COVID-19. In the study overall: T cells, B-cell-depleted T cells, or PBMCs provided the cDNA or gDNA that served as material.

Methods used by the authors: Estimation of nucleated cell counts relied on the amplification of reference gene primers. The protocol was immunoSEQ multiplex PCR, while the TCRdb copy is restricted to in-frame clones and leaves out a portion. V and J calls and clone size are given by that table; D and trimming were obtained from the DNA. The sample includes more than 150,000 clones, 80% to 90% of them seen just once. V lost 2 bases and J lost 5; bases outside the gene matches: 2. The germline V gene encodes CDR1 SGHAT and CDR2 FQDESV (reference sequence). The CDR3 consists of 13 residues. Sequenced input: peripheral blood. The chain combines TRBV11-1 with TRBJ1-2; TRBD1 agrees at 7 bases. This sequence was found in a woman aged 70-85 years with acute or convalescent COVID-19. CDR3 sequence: CASSLQGVYGYTF. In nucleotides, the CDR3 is TGTGCCAGCAGCTTACAGGGGGTGTATGGCTACACCTTC.